This TCR beta chain was sequenced during a study of cytomegalovirus exposure and HLA in healthy donors. Study details: The same platform was used for the 90 to 150 validation repertoires as for the roughly 700 first-cohort repertoires, as reported in a later analysis. Study-level results: First-cohort TCR clusters were later found to tend to co-occur in the 120 validation repertoires. It was 164 TCR beta chains that were listed as cytomegalovirus-associated. Whilst most TCR sequences proved rare, a subset of public TCRs occurred across many donors.

The CDR3 has 17 residues. V lost 5 bases to trimming and J lost 2 bases, with 22 bases between them. Germline CDR1 reads SGHTA; CDR2 reads FQGNSA. As for this clone: Antigen unknown.

Produced via immunoSEQ multiplex PCR; TCRdb's table is partial and in-frame only. The sample consists of 150,000 to 200,000 clones, approximately 86% of them appearing once. What was sequenced was PBMCs. The TCR comes from a man aged 25-45 years in good health and CMV-seropositive. The chain links TRBV7-2 to TRBJ2-7, with a tentative D call TRBD2 (6 bases). CDR3 sequence (DNA): TGTGCCAGCAGCCAGAGGGCGTCGCGGGGTCGAGCCTACGAGCAGTACTTC. Its protein product is CASSQRASRGRAYEQYF.